Following are 10 T cell receptor beta chains from one sample sequenced in a study of control samples from healthy donors and cancer patients. Profiled with immunoSEQ multiplex PCR; TCRdb holds only in-frame clones, not every one. The sample has 390,000 or so clones; 75% to 95% are singletons. The specimen was PBMCs. All receptors come from a man between 35 and 55 years old with head and neck cancer.

This sequence joins TRBV27 and TRBJ1-1; D possibly corresponds to TRBD1 (6 bases). Germline CDR1 reads MNHEY; CDR2 reads SMNVEV (reference sequence). The CDR3 is 15 amino acids. The V and J ends lost 1 base and 5 bases respectively, with 14 bases between them. The CDR3 here is CASSLWGVGGTEAFF. The DNA for the CDR3 is TGTGCCAGCAGTTTATGGGGCGTAGGGGGAACTGAAGCTTTCTTT.

The rearrangement links TRBV7-3 to TRBJ2-1; TRBD2 matches 7 bases. This CDR3 is 15 amino acids long. CDR1 and CDR2 (germline): SGHTA, FQGTGA. Losses at the gene ends were 3 bases for V and 7 bases for J; bases not matched to a gene: 9. The CDR3 is CASSLGGGWSNEQFF. As DNA, the CDR3 is TGTGCCAGCAGCTTGGGCGGGGGATGGAGTAATGAGCAGTTCTTC.

This CDR3 reads CASSEEGGEKLFF. The CDR3 DNA reads as TGTGCCAGCAGTGAAGAGGGGGGGGAAAAACTGTTTTTT. The rearrangement uses TRBV6-1 and TRBJ1-4; a weak D match, TRBD1 (6 bases). The ends were cut back, 1 base at V and 8 bases at J, with 8 bases in the middle. CDR3 length: 13 amino acids. Per the germline V gene, CDR1 is MNHNS and CDR2 is SASEGT.

The chain is built from TRBV27 and TRBJ1-2; TRBD1 might be the D (5 bases). With 4 bases removed from V and 4 bases from J, the gap between germline ends came to 16 bases. Looked up from germline, CDR1 is MNHEY and CDR2 is SMNVEV (reference sequence). The CDR3 is made up of 15 amino acids. Written as DNA, the CDR3 is TGTGCCAGCAGTTCCGGGGGGAACCTGTTCTATGGCTACACCTTC. This encodes CASSSGGNLFYGYTF.

This chain connects TRBV30 to TRBJ1-5; 7 bases line up with TRBD1. CDR1 GTSNPN and CDR2 SVGIG come from the germline V gene (reference sequence). The V segment lost 4 bases and the J segment 3 bases; nucleotides outside the gene matches: 15. CDR3 length equals 17 residues. CDR3 sequence reads: CAWTHQDLDRDNQPQHF. Written as DNA, the CDR3 is TGTGCCTGGACCCACCAGGACCTAGACAGGGACAATCAGCCCCAGCATTTT.

The V gene is TRBV5-6, the J gene TRBJ1-1; D is uncertain. The germline CDR1 and CDR2 sequences are SGHDT and YYEEEE. There are 13 residues in the CDR3. V dropped 1 base and J dropped 1 base, with 5 bases sitting between them. The CDR3 nucleotides read TGTGCCAGCAGCTTGTTGTGGAACACTGAAGCTTTCTTT. This translates into CASSLLWNTEAFF.

J is TRBJ2-7 and V is TRBV27; 8 nucleotides align to TRBD2. The CDR3 covers 15 residues. Per germline, CDR1 MNHEY and CDR2 SMNVEV (reference sequence). The V gene end was trimmed by 4 bases and the J gene end by 9 bases; junction bases not matched to a gene: 14. The chain's CDR3 is CASSSVSGTSFRQYF. CDR3 in DNA: TGTGCCAGCAGTTCGGTTAGCGGGACATCCTTTAGGCAGTACTTC.

The chain uses TRBV3-1 (or the pseudogene TRBV3-2) and TRBJ1-4, with a possible D match to TRBD1 (5 bases). Looked up from germline, CDR1 is LGHDT and CDR2 is YNNKEL (reference sequence). This CDR3 comprises 15 residues. V was shortened by 4 bases and J by 6 bases, with 15 bases between the two germline ends. CDR3 residues: CASSPRVGAHEKLFF. Here the CDR3 DNA reads TGTGCCAGCAGCCCCCGTGTCGGGGCCCATGAAAAACTGTTTTTT.

The rearrangement joins TRBV7-9 to TRBJ2-1; a possible D gene is TRBD2 (5 bases). CDR1 is SEHNR and CDR2 is FQNEAQ in the germline V gene (reference sequence). The CDR3 covers 16 residues. V was clipped by 4 bases and J by 7 bases, with 20 bases between them. The CDR3 DNA reads TGTGCCAGCAGCTCCGGGCCGAGCGGTCCCATTAATGAGCAGTTCTTC. This encodes CASSSGPSGPINEQFF.

The V and J genes are TRBV29-1 and TRBJ2-4; D is undetermined. Trimming removed 5 bases at V and 3 bases at J, with 5 bases between. In germline, CDR1 is SQVTM, CDR2 ANQGSEA. The CDR3 is 11 amino acids. CDR3 sequence: CSVQDKNIQYF. CDR3 sequence (DNA): TGCAGCGTTCAGGACAAAAACATTCAGTACTTC.